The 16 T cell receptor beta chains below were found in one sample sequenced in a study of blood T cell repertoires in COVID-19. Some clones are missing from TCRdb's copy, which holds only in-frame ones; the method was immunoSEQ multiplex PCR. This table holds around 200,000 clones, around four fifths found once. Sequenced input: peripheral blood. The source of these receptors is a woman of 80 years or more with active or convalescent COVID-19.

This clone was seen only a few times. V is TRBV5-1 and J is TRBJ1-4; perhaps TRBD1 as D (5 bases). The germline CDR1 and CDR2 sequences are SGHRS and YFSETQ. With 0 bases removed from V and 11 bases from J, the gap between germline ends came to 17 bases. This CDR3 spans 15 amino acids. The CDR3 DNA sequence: TGCGCCAGCAGCTTGGGAATCGACAATGGGGGGAAACTGTTTTTT. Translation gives CASSLGIDNGGKLFF.

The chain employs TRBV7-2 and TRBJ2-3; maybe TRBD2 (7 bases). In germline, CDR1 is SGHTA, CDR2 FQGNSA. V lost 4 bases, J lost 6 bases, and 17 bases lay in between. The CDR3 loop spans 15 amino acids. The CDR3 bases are TGTGCCAGCAGCTGGGGGCGGGGGCCTGCCGATACGCAGTATTTT. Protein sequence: CASSWGRGPADTQYF.

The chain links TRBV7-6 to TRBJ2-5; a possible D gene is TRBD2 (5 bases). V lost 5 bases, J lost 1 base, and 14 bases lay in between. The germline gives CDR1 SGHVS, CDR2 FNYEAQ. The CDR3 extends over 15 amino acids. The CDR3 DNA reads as TGTGCCAGCAGCCCGGGGTTGGGAGTCCAAGAGACCCAGTACTTC. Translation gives CASSPGLGVQETQYF. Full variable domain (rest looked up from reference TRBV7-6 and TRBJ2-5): GAGVSQSPRYKVTKRGQDVALRCDPISGHVSLYWYRQALGQGPEFLTYFNYEAQQDKSGLPNDRFSAERPEGSISTLTIQRTEQRDSAMYRCASSPGLGVQETQYFGPGTRLLVL.

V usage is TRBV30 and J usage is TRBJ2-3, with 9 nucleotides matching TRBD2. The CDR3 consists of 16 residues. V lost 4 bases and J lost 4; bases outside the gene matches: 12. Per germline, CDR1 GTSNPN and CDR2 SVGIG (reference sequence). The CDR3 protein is CAWNTGLAGFSDTQYF. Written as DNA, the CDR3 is TGTGCCTGGAATACAGGCCTAGCGGGATTTTCAGATACGCAGTATTTT.

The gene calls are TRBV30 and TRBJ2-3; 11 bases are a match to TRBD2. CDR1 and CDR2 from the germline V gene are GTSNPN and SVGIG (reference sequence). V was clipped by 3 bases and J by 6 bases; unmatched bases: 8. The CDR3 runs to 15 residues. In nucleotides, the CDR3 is TGTGCCTGGAGGGTACTAGCGGGGGTTAAGGATACGCAGTATTTT. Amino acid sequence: CAWRVLAGVKDTQYF.

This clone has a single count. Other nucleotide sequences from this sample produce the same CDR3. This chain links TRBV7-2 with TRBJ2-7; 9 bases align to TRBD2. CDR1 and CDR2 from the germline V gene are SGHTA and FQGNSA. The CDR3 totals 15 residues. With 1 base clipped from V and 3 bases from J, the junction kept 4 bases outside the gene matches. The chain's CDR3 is CASSLGGSGGYEQYF. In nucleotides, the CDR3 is TGTGCCAGCAGCTTAGGTGGTAGCGGGGGCTACGAGCAGTACTTC. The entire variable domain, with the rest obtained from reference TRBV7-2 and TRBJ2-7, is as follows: GAGVSQSPSNKVTEKGKDVELRCDPISGHTALYWYRQSLGQGLEFLIYFQGNSAPDKSGLPSDRFSAERTGGSVSTLTIQRTQQEDSAVYLCASSLGGSGGYEQYFGPGTRLTVT.

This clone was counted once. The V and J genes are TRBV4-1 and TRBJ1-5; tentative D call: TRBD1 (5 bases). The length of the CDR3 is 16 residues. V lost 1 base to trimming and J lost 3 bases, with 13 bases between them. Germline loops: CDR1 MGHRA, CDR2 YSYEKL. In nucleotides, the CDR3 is TGCGCCAGCAGCCAAGTGGTAGACAGCCCCAATCAGCCCCAGCATTTT. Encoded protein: CASSQVVDSPNQPQHF.

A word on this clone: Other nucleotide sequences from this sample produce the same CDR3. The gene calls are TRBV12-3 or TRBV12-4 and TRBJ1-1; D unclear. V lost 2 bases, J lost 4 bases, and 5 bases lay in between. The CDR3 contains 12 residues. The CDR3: CASSLRGTEAFF. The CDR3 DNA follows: TGTGCCAGCAGTTTACGGGGCACTGAAGCTTTCTTT.

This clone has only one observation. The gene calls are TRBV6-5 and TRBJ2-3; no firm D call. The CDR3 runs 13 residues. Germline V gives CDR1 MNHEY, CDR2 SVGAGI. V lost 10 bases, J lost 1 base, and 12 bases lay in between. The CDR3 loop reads CATSFDGTDTQYF. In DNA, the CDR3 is TGTGCCACAAGCTTCGATGGCACAGATACGCAGTATTTT.

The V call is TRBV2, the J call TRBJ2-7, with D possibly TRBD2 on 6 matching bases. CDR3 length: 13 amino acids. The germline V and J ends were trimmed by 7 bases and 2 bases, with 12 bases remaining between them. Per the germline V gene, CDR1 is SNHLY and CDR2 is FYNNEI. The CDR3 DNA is TGTGCCAGCATTAGCGGACTCACCTACGAGCAGTACTTC. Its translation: CASISGLTYEQYF.

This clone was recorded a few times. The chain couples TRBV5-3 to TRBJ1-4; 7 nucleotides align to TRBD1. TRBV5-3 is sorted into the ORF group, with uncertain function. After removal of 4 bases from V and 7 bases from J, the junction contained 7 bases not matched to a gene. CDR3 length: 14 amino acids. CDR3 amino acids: CARSPGDSGEKLFF. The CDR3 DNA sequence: TGTGCCAGAAGCCCTGGGGACAGCGGTGAAAAACTGTTTTTT.

DNA of the CDR3: TGTGCCAGCACGTTGCGACGGCAGGGATATAATTCACCCCTCCACTTT. Translated, it gives CASTLRRQGYNSPLHF. This chain links TRBV27 with TRBJ1-6; TRBD1 is a possible D gene (5 bases). V lost 7 bases and J lost 4, with 17 bases in between. The CDR3 contains 16 residues. Germline CDR1 reads MNHEY; CDR2 reads SMNVEV (reference sequence).

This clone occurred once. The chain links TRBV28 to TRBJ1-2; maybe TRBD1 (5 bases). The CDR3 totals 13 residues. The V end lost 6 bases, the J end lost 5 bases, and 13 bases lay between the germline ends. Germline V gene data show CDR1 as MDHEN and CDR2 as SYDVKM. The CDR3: CASRGGIWYGYTF. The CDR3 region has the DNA TGTGCCAGCAGGGGGGGAATTTGGTATGGCTACACCTTC.

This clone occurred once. The CDR3 coding sequence is TGTGCCAGTACCTACGGAGGGACAGGGGTGTACACCGGGGAGCTGTTTTTT. Translating gives CASTYGGTGVYTGELFF. The rearrangement joins TRBV19 to TRBJ2-2; TRBD1 agrees at 10 bases. This CDR3 has 17 residues. From germline, CDR1 is LNHDA and CDR2 SQIVND (reference sequence). The junction had 11 bases not matched to a gene; V was cut back by 7 bases and J by 3 bases.

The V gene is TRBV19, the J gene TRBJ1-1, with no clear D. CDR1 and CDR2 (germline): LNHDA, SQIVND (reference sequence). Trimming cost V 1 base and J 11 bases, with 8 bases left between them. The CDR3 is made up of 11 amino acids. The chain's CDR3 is CASSIGSSAFF. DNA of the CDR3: TGTGCCAGTAGTATAGGGAGTTCTGCTTTCTTT.

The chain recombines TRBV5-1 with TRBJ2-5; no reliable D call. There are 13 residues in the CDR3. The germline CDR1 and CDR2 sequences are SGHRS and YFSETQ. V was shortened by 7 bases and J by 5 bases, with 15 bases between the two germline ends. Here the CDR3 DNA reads TGCGCCAGCCGACGAGGAAATATGGAGACCCAGTACTTC. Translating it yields CASRRGNMETQYF.